The next 5 T cell receptor beta chains were all read from a single sample in a study of healthy donors' naive CD4 and CD8 T cells. Starting from about 470 ng of total RNA, TCR libraries were made with linear amplification. TCRdb ran MiXCR on the reads and lists one entry per CDR3 protein. The sample yields about 180,000 distinct CDR3 sequences, around three quarters seen once. The source material was naive CD4+ and CD8+ T cells sorted from blood, pooled from several donors. These receptors all stem from a pool of human donors in good health; the sample pools cells from several healthy donors.

This clonotype has only one observation. CDR3 bases: TGTGCCAGCAGTTTAGCAGGACTAGCTTACGAGCAGTACTTC. It specifies CASSLAGLAYEQYF. This chain joins TRBV12-3 or TRBV12-4 and TRBJ2-7; 8 bases line up with TRBD2. The trim removed 0 bases at V and 4 bases at J, leaving 2 bases unmatched. The CDR3 spans 14 residues.

This clonotype showed up just once. The chain employs TRBV12-3 or TRBV12-4 and TRBJ2-3; D gene ambiguous. The CDR3 runs 14 residues. V lost 6 bases, J lost 1 base, and 11 bases lay in between. In DNA, the CDR3 is TGTGCCAGCAGCAAGGAGTCAGGCACAGATACGCAGTATTTT. Its translation: CASSKESGTDTQYF.

V usage is TRBV29-1 and J usage is TRBJ1-1; the D gene is possibly TRBD1 (6 bases). The germline V and J ends were trimmed by 6 bases and 7 bases, with 12 bases remaining between them. Looked up from germline, CDR1 is SQVTM and CDR2 is ANQGSEA. This CDR3 contains 11 residues. CDR3: CSVGQPLEAFF. DNA for the CDR3: TGCAGCGTAGGACAGCCTCTTGAAGCTTTCTTT. The whole variable domain, remainder taken from reference TRBV29-1 and TRBJ1-1, is SAVISQKPSRDICQRGTSLTIQCQVDSQVTMMFWYRQQPGQSLTLIATANQGSEATYESGFVIDKFPISRPNLTFSTLTVSNMSPEDSSIYLCSVGQPLEAFFGQGTRLTVV.

The chain recombines TRBV20-1 with TRBJ2-5; TRBD1 aligns across 10 bases. CDR1 is DFQATT, CDR2 SNEGSKA, per germline (reference sequence). Trimming at V came to 6 bases and at J to 5 bases, leaving 12 bases not matched to a gene. This CDR3 has 15 residues. The CDR3 nucleotides are TGCAGTGCCAAGAGTCCAGGACAGGGGGTGGAGACCCAGTACTTC. This sequence encodes CSAKSPGQGVETQYF.

This clonotype was observed a handful of times. This sequence joins TRBV11-2 and TRBJ2-5; TRBD1 matches at 7 bases. This CDR3 is 16 amino acids long. Losses at the gene ends were 3 bases for V and 1 base for J; bases not matched to a gene: 8. Germline V lookup: CDR1 SGHAT, CDR2 FQNNGV. For the CDR3, the DNA is TGTGCCAGCAGCTTGGGACAGATTGTGATCCAAGAGACCCAGTACTTC. Its translation is CASSLGQIVIQETQYF.